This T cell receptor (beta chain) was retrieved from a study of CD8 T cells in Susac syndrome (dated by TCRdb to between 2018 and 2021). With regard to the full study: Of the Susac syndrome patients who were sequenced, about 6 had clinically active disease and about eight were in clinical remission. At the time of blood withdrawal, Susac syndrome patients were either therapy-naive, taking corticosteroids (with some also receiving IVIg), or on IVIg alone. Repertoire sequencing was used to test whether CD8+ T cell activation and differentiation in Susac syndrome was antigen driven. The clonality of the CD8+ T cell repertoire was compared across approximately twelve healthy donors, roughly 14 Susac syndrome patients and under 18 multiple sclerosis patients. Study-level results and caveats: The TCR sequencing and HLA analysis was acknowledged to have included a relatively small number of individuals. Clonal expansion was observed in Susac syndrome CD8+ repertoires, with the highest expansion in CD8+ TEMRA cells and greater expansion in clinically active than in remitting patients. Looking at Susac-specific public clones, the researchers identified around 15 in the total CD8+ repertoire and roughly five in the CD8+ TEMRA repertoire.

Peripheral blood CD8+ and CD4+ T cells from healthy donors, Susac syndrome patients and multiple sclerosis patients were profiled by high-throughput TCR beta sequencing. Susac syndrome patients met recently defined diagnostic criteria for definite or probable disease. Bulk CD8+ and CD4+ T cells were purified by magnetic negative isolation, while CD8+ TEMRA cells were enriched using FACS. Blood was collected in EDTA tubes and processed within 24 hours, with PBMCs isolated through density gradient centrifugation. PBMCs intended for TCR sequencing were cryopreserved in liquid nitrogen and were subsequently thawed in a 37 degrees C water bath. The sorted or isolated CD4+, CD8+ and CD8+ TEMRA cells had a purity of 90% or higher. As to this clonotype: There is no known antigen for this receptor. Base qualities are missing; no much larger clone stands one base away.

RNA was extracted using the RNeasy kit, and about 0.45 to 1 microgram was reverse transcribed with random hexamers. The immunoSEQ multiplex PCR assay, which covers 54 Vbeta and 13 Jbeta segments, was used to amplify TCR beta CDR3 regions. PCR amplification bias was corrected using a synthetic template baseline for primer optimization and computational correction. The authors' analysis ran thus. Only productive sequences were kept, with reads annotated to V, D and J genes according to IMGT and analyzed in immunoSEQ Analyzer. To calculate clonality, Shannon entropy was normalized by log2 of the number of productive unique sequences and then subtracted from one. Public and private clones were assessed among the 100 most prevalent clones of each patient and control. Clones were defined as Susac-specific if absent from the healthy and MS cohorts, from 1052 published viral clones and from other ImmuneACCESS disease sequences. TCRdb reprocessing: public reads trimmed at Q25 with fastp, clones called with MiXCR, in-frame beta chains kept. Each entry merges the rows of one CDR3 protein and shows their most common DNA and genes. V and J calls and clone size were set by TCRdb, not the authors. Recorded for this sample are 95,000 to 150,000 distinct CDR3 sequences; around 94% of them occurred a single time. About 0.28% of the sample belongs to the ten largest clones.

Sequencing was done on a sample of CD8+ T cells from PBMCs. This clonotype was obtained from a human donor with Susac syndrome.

Here is the DNA: TGCAGTGCTAGAGATGGCCCTGACAGGGATTCACCCCTCCACTTT. Its translation is CSARDGPDRDSPLHF. The sequence links TRBV20-1 to TRBJ1-6; TRBD1 aligns with 7 central bases. V has 0 bases trimmed and J has 8 bases trimmed; junction bases matching no gene number 7. The CDR3 holds 15 amino acids from the cysteine to the phenylalanine. The sequence is cut down to CDR3 DNA, 45 bases in frame from base 1. Reading the germline V gene (reference sequence) gives CDR1 DFQATT and CDR2 SNEGSKA.